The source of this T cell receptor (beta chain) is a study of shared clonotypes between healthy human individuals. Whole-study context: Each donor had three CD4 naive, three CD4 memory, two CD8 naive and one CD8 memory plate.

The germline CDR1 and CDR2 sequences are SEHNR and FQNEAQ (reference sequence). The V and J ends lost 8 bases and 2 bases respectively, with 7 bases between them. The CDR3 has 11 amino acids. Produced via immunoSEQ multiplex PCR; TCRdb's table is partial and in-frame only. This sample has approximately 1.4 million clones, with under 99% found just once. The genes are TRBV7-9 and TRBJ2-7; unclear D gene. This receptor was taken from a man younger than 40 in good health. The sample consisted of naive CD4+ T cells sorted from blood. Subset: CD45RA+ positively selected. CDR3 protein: CASSRAYEQYF. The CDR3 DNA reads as TGTGCCAGCTCCAGAGCCTACGAGCAGTACTTC.